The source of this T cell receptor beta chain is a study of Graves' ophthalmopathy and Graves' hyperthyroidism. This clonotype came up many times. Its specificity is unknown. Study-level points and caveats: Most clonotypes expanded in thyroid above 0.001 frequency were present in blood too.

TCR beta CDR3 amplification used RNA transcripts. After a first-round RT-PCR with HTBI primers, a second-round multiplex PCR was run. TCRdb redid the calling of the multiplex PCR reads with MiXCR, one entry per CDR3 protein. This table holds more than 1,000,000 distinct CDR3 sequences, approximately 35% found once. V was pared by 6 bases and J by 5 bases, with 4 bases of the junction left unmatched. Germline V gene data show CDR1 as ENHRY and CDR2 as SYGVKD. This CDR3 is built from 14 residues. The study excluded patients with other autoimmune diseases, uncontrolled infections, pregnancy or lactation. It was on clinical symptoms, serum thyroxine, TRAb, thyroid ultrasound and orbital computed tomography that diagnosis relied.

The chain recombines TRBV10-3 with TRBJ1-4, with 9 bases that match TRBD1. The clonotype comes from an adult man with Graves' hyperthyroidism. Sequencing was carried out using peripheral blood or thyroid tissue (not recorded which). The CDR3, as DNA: TGTGCCATCAGGAGGACAGGGGAGAATGAAAAACTGTTTTTT. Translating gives CAIRRTGENEKLFF.